The clone carrying this T cell receptor beta chain appeared many times. This record comes from a study of T cells after yellow fever vaccination. Study summary: In the case of low-cell-number fractions, SMART-Seq v4 Ultra Low Input was used for preparation.

The CDR3 has 18 amino acids. The V and J ends lost 0 bases and 2 bases respectively, with 18 bases between them. CDR1 and CDR2 from the germline V gene are SGHKS and YYEKEE (reference sequence). TCR cDNA was made by 5'RACE template switching, adding a universal primer site and UMIs. Via MiXCR, TCRdb re-called the 5' RACE reads, giving one row per CDR3 protein. The sample records approximately 96,000 distinct CDR3 sequences, roughly 9% being singletons. The starting material was CD8+ T cells not binding an NS4B(214-222) dextramer, sorted from PBMCs, obtained approximately 16 days after the first yellow fever vaccination. The receptor comes from a man aged 18-30 years who received the YFV17D yellow fever vaccine. J is TRBJ2-1 and V is TRBV5-5; D may be TRBD1 or TRBD2 (5 bases each). The CDR3 protein is CASSLAYRRGTPYNEQFF. CDR3 in DNA: TGTGCCAGCAGCTTGGCCTATCGACGAGGGACCCCCTACAATGAGCAGTTCTTC. Supplemented by reference TRBV5-5 and TRBJ2-1, the full variable domain reads DAGVTQSPTHLIKTRGQQVTLRCSPISGHKSVSWYQQVLGQGPQFIFQYYEKEERGRGNFPDRFSARQFPNYSSELNVNALLLGDSALYLCASSLAYRRGTPYNEQFFGPGTRLTVL.